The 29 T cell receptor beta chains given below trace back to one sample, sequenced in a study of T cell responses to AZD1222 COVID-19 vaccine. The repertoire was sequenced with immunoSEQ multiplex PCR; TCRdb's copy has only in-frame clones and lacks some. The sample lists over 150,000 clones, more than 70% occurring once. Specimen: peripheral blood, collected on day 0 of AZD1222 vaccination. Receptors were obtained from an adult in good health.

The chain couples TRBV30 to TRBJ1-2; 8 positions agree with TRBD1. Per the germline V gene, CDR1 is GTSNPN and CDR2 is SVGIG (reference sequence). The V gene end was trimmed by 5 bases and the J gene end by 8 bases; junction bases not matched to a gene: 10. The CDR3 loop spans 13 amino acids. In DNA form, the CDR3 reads TGTGCCTGGGGGACAGGCGGATCGAGAGGCTACACCTTC. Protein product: CAWGTGGSRGYTF.

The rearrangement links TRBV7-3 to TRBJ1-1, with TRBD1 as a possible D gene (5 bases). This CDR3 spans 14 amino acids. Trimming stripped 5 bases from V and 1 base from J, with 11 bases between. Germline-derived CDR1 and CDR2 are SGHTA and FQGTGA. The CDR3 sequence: CASSHSGGNTEAFF. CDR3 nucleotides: TGTGCCAGCAGCCACTCGGGGGGGAACACTGAAGCTTTCTTT.

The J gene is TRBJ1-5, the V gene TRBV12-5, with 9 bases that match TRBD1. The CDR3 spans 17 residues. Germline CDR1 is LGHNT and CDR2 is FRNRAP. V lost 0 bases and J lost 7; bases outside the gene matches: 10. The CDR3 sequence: CASGLVRDRAEGQPQHF. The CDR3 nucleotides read TGTGCTAGTGGTTTGGTACGGGACAGGGCTGAGGGACAGCCCCAGCATTTT.

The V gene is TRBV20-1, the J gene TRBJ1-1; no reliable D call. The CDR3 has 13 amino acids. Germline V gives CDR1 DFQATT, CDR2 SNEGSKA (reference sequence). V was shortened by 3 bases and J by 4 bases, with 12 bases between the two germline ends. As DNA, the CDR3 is TGCAGTGCTAGTGGTGGAGTAGGCACTGAAGCTTTCTTT. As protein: CSASGGVGTEAFF.

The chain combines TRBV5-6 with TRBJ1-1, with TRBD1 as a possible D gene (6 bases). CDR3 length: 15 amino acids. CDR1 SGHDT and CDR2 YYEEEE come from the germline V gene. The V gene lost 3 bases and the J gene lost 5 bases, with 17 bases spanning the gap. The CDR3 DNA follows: TGTGCCAGCAGCTGGATGGGGGGGCACGGGACTGAAGCTTTCTTT. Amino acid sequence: CASSWMGGHGTEAFF.

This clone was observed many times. This CDR3 is CASSERQASSYEQYF. For the CDR3, the DNA is TGTGCCAGCAGTGAGAGGCAGGCCTCCTCCTACGAGCAGTACTTC. The rearrangement links TRBV6-1 to TRBJ2-7; the D is unclear. The CDR3 extends over 15 amino acids. V was cut by 3 bases and J by 0 bases, with 12 bases left in between. Per germline, CDR1 MNHNS and CDR2 SASEGT.

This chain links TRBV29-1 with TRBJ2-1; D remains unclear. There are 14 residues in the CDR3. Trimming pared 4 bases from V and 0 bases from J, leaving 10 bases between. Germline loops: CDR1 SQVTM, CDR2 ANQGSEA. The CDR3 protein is CSVVRQSSYNEQFF. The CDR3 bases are TGCAGCGTTGTTAGGCAAAGCTCCTACAATGAGCAGTTCTTC.

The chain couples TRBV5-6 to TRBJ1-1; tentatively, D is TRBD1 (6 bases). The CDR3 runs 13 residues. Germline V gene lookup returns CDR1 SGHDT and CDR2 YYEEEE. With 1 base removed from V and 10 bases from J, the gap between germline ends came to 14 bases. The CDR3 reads CASSLSGGGAAFF. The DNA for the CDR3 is TGTGCCAGCAGCTTGTCCGGCGGGGGCGCAGCTTTCTTT.

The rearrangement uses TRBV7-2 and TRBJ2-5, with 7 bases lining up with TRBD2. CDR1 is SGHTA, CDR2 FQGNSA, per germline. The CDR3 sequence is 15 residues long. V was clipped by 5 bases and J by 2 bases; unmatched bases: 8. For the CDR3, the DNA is TGTGCCAGCAGCCTAACCGGGACTACTCAAGAGACCCAGTACTTC. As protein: CASSLTGTTQETQYF.

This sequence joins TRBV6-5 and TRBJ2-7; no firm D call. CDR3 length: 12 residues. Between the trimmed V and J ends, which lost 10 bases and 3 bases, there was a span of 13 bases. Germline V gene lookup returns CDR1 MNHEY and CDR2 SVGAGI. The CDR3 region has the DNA TGTGCCATCCTGAGGACGGTCTACGAGCAGTACTTC. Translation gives CAILRTVYEQYF.

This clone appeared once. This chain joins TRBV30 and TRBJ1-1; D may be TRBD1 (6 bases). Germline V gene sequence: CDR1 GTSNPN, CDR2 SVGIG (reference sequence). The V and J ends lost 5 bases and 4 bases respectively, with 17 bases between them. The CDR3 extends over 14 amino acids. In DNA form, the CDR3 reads TGTGCCTGGGGTACAGGGTGGTTAAGCACTGAAGCTTTCTTT. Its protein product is CAWGTGWLSTEAFF.

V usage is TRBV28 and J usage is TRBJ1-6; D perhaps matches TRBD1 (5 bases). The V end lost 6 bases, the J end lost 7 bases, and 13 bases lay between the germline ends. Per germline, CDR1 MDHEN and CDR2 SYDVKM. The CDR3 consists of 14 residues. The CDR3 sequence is CASSPGAVNSPLHF. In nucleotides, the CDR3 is TGTGCCAGCAGCCCCGGGGCAGTAAATTCACCCCTCCACTTT. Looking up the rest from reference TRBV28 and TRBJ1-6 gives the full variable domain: DVKVTQSSRYLVKRTGEKVFLECVQDMDHENMFWYRQDPGLGLRLIYFSYDVKMKEKGDIPEGYSVSREKKERFSLILESASTNQTSMYLCASSPGAVNSPLHFGNGTRLTVT.

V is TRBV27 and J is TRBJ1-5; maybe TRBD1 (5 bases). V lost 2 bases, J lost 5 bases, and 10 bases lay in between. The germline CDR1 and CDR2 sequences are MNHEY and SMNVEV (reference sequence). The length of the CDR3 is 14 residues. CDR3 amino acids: CASSLARDYQPQHF. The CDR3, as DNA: TGTGCCAGCAGTTTAGCCAGGGATTATCAGCCCCAGCATTTT.

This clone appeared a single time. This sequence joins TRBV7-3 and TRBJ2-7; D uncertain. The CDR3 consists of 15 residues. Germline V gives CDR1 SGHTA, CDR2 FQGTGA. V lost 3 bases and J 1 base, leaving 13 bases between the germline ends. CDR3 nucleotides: TGTGCCAGCAGCTTGAGTTCGACACAATCCTACGAGCAGTACTTC. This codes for CASSLSSTQSYEQYF.

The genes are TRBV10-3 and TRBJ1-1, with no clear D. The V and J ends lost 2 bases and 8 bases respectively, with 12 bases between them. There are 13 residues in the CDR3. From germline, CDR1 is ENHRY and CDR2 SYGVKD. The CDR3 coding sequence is TGTGCCATCAGTGAGCCCTCTACGTGGGAAGCTTTCTTT. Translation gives CAISEPSTWEAFF.

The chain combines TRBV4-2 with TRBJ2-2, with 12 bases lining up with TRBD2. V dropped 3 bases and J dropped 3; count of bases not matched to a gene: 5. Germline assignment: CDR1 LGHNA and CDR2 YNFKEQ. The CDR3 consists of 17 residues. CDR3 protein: CASSQASGGADTGELFF. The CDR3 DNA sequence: TGTGCCAGCAGCCAGGCTAGCGGGGGGGCGGACACCGGGGAGCTGTTTTTT.

CDR3 amino acids: CAWSGTSGGAWTDTQYF. CDR3 nucleotide sequence: TGTGCCTGGAGTGGGACTAGCGGGGGGGCCTGGACAGATACGCAGTATTTT. The chain combines TRBV30 with TRBJ2-3; 15 bases fit TRBD2. The ends lost 1 base at V and 3 bases at J; junction bases unmatched: 5. CDR3 length equals 17 residues. The V gene's germline CDR1 is GTSNPN and CDR2 SVGIG (reference sequence).

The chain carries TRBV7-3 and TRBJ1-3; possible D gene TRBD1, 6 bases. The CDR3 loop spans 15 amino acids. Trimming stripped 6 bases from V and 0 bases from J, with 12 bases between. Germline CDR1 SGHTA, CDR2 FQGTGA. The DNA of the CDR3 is TGTGCCAGCAGTAAGGGGGGGTTCTCTGGAAACACCATATATTTT. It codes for CASSKGGFSGNTIYF.

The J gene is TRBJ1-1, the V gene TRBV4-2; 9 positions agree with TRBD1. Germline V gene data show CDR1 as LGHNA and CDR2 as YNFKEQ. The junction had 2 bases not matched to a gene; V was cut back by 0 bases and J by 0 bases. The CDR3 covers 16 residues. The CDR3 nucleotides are TGTGCCAGCAGCCAAGAGTGGACAGGGGTGAACACTGAAGCTTTCTTT. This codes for CASSQEWTGVNTEAFF.

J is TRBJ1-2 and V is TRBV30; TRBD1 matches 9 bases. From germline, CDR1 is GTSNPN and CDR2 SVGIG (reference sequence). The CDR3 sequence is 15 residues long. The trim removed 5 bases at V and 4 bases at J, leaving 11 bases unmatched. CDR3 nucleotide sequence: TGTGCCTGGGACTTCGCGGACAGGGGACCCTATGGCTACACCTTC. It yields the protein CAWDFADRGPYGYTF. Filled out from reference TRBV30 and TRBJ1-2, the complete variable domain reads SQTIHQWPATLVQPVGSPLSLECTVEGTSNPNLYWYRQAAGRGLQLLFYSVGIGQISSEVPQNLSASRPQDRQFILSSKKLLLSDSGFYLCAWDFADRGPYGYTFGSGTRLTVV.

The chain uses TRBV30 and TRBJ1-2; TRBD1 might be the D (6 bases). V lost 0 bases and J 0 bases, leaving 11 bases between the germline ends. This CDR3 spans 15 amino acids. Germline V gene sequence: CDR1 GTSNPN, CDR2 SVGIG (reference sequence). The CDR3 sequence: CAWSVMGASNYGYTF. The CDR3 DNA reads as TGTGCCTGGAGTGTAATGGGGGCTTCTAACTATGGCTACACCTTC.

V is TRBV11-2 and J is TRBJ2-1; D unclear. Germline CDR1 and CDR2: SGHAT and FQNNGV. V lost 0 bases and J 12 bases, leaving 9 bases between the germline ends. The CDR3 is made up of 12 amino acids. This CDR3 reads CASSLDQARQFF. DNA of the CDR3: TGTGCCAGCAGCTTAGATCAGGCGCGGCAGTTCTTC.

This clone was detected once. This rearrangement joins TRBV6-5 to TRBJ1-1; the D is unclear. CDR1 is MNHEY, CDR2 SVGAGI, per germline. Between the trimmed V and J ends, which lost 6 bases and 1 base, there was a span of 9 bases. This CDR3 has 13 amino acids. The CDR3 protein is CASRDIPNTEAFF. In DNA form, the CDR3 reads TGTGCCAGCAGAGACATACCGAACACTGAAGCTTTCTTT.

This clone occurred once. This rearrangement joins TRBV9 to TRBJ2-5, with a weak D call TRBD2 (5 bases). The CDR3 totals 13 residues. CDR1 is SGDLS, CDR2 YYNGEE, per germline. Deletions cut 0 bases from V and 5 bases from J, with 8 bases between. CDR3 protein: CASSVGGYETQYF. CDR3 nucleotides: TGTGCCAGCAGCGTAGGAGGGTACGAGACCCAGTACTTC. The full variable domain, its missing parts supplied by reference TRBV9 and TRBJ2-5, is DSGVTQTPKHLITATGQRVTLRCSPRSGDLSVYWYQQSLDQGLQFLIQYYNGEERAKGNILERFSAQQFPDLHSELNLSSLELGDSALYFCASSVGGYETQYFGPGTRLLVL.

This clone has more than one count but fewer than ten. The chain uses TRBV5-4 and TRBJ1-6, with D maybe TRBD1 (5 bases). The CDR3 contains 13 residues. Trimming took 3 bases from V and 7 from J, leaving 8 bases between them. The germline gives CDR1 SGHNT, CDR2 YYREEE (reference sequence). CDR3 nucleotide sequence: TGTGCCAGCAGCTGGGGGTGGAATTCACCCCTCCACTTT. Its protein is CASSWGWNSPLHF.

As DNA, the CDR3 is TGCGCCAGCAAGAATCAGGGTGGTGGTGAAAAACTGTTTTTT. Protein sequence: CASKNQGGGEKLFF. This chain joins TRBV5-1 and TRBJ1-4; D is perhaps TRBD1 (5 bases). This CDR3 spans 14 amino acids. CDR1 and CDR2 (germline): SGHRS, YFSETQ. Between the trimmed V and J ends, which lost 6 bases and 7 bases, there was a span of 16 bases.

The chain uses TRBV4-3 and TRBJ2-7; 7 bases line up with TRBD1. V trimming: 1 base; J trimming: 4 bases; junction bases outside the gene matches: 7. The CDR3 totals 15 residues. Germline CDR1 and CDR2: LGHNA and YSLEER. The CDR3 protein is CASSQVRGQLYEQYF. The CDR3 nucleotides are TGCGCCAGCAGCCAAGTGAGGGGACAGTTATACGAGCAGTACTTC.

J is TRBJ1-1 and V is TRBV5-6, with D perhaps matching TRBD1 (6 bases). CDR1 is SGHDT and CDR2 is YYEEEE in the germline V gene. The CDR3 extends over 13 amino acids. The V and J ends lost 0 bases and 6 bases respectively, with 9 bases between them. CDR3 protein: CASSLDRAPEAFF. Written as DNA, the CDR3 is TGTGCCAGCAGCTTGGACAGGGCCCCTGAAGCTTTCTTT.

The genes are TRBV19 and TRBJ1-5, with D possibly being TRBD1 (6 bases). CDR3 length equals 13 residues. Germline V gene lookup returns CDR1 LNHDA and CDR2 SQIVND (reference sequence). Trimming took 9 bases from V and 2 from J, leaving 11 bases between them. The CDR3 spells CASGGLGNQPQHF. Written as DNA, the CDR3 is TGTGCCAGCGGGGGGCTGGGCAATCAGCCCCAGCATTTT. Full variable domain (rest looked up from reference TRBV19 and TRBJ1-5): DGGITQSPKYLFRKEGQNVTLSCEQNLNHDAMYWYRQDPGQGLRLIYYSQIVNDFQKGDIAEGYSVSREKKESFPLTVTSAQKNPTAFYLCASGGLGNQPQHFGDGTRLSIL.